This T cell receptor (beta chain) was identified during a study of blood T cell repertoires in COVID-19. Study at large: PBMCs, B-cell-depleted T cells, or T cells were the source of the cDNA or gDNA that made up the material.

V was pared by 4 bases and J by 3 bases, with 17 bases between. Germline V gives CDR1 SGHRS, CDR2 YFSETQ. The CDR3 consists of 15 residues. This clone was found a few times. The table came from immunoSEQ multiplex PCR; TCRdb's copy has only in-frame clones and leaves some out. There are around 100,000 clones in the sample; roughly 80% occur only once, and 31% lies in the top ten. Sequencing was done on a sample of peripheral blood. The chain has TRBV5-1 and TRBJ2-7; unclear D gene. The sequence was obtained from an older man with active or convalescent COVID-19. DNA for the CDR3: TGCGCCAGCAGCCCCGGGTCTGGAGTGCTCTACGAGCAGTACTTC. Residues: CASSPGSGVLYEQYF.